This entry lists 3 T cell receptor beta chains sequenced from one sample in a study of PD-L1 blockade in urothelial cancer. TCRdb's copy holds only in-frame clones and misses some; the assay was immunoSEQ multiplex PCR. The sample includes about 43,000 clones, 83% of them seen just once. The sample's time point: peripheral blood 6 weeks after treatment start. The specimen was PBMCs, collected around atezolizumab (anti-PD-L1) treatment. The receptors shown here come from a man in his sixties with urothelial cancer.

This rearrangement joins TRBV2 to TRBJ2-1; TRBD2 might be the D (6 bases). The CDR3 runs 14 residues. Trimming removed 11 bases at V and 3 bases at J, with 17 bases between. The germline CDR1 and CDR2 sequences are SNHLY and FYNNEI. Written as DNA, the CDR3 is TGTGCCGGGGGGAAAGGGGAGCTCTACAATGAGCAGTTCTTC. Translation: CAGGKGELYNEQFF.

The CDR3 protein is CASSTGLAGPSDTQYF. CDR3 bases: TGTGCCAGCAGCACAGGACTAGCGGGGCCCTCAGATACGCAGTATTTT. V gene TRBV5-6 combines with J gene TRBJ2-3; the match to TRBD2 covers 12 bases. Trimming cost V 4 bases and J 4 bases; bases outside gene matches: 7. This CDR3 comprises 16 residues. Germline CDR1 reads SGHDT; CDR2 reads YYEEEE.

The chain has TRBV9 and TRBJ2-7, with 10 bases fitting TRBD2. Germline-derived CDR1 and CDR2 are SGDLS and YYNGEE. The CDR3 sequence is 13 residues long. The J segment lost 6 bases and the V segment lost 0 bases, leaving 0 bases of the junction unmatched. The CDR3 DNA reads as TGTGCCAGCAGCGTAGGACTAGCGGGCGAGCAGTACTTC. This gives the protein CASSVGLAGEQYF. Drawing the rest from reference TRBV9 and TRBJ2-7, the complete variable domain is DSGVTQTPKHLITATGQRVTLRCSPRSGDLSVYWYQQSLDQGLQFLIQYYNGEERAKGNILERFSAQQFPDLHSELNLSSLELGDSALYFCASSVGLAGEQYFGPGTRLTVT.